The entry below gives a single TCR beta chain sequence along with its context. What it binds is unknown. UMI-labeled 5' RACE TRB cDNA libraries were prepared from the cells. TCRdb re-called the 5' RACE reads and gives one entry per CDR3 protein, without DNA. The sample has about 70,000 distinct CDR3 sequences. Naive cells were sorted as CD45RO-, CCR7+, CD27+ and CD95-. The CDR3 length is 14 residues. Germline V lookup: CDR1 MNHNY, CDR2 SVGAGI (reference sequence). The record originates from a study of CXCR3-negative and CXCR3-positive naive CD8 T cells. Overall study findings and caveats: Researchers report CXCR3 expression partially decreased after cryopreservation, with fresh PBMCs used in most assays. CXCR3-negative and CXCR3-positive naive cells shared comparable TRBV-TRBJ usage, but memory cells did not. Compared with CXCR3-negative naive cells, CXCR3-positive naive cells showed more hydrophobic TRB CDR3s.

This sequence originates from a human donor in good health. Some clones in this sample may be carry-over from other donors' samples. The sequenced sample was naive CXCR3+ CD8+ T cells from blood. Noted subset: CD45RO-CCR7+CD27+CD95- naive CD8+ T cells expressing CXCR3 (TNR3+). This chain connects TRBV6-6 to TRBJ2-7; the D call of TRBD1 rests on TCRdb alone, since no DNA is present to check it. CDR3 residues: CASNQGAISYEQYF.